The entry below describes one TCR beta chain. These data are taken from a study of blood T cell repertoires in COVID-19. CDR3 size: 15 residues. CDR1 SGDLS and CDR2 YYNGEE come from the germline V gene. Deletions cut 0 bases from V and 1 base from J, with 8 bases between. Per the authors' pipeline: Nucleated cell counts were estimated from reference gene primer amplification. Repertoires were generated with immunoSEQ multiplex PCR, while TCRdb's copy carries only in-frame clones and drops some. The V and J calls and the clone size are those of that table, but D and trimming were determined from the DNA. This table holds roughly 30,000 clones, roughly 80% found once.

Sequencing was carried out using peripheral blood. The V gene is TRBV9, the J gene TRBJ2-1, with D perhaps TRBD1 (5 bases). This clonotype was sampled from a woman of 80 years or more with acute or convalescent COVID-19. CDR3 in amino acids: CASSVEGASYNEQFF. In DNA form, the CDR3 reads TGTGCCAGCAGCGTAGAAGGGGCTTCCTACAATGAGCAGTTCTTC.